The rows below give T cell receptor beta chains drawn from one sample of a study of cytomegalovirus exposure and HLA in healthy donors. Produced via immunoSEQ multiplex PCR; TCRdb's table is partial and in-frame only. The sample yields fewer than 150,000 clones, of which the top ten take up 2%. The sample was PBMCs. These receptors were taken from a woman aged 60-75 years in good health and CMV-seronegative. CDR3s leave out the opening cysteine and the closing phenylalanine or tryptophan.

v_call	j_call	cdr3_aa
TRBV29-1	TRBJ1-2	SVGGQGNYGYT
TRBV5-8	TRBJ2-3	ASSLLRLARPTDTQY
TRBV28	TRBJ2-2	ASSSPGTGGTGELF
TRBV7-7	TRBJ2-7	ASSPRLAGLTYEQY
TRBV11-1	TRBJ2-3	ASSLGGRALADTQY
TRBV5-4	TRBJ2-5	ASSLALGEETQY
TRBV5-1	TRBJ2-5	ASRGGGRETQY
TRBV6-1	TRBJ1-1	ASTRPQGNTEAF
TRBV27	TRBJ1-3	ASSLKSAGKDTIY
TRBV6-4	TRBJ2-2	ASSVQGFTGELF
TRBV30	TRBJ2-1	AWSPTDRIMGEQF
TRBV14	TRBJ2-7	ASSPVDGSSYEQY
TRBV10-3	TRBJ2-1	AISATSGSHNEQF
TRBV5-1	TRBJ2-1	ASSLARLAEGEQF
TRBV7-9	TRBJ2-1	ASSWDYPQF
TRBV5-4	TRBJ2-5	ASSPGGLAGGPGGGETQY
TRBV7-2	TRBJ1-1	ASSLASWKVRTEAF
TRBV6-5	TRBJ1-1	AAARPEGEAF
TRBV18	TRBJ1-2	ASSPPSQGIIHGYT
TRBV30	TRBJ1-5	AWGVQGNQPQH
TRBV5-1	TRBJ2-7	ASRLAEYEQY
TRBV7-8	TRBJ2-1	ASSPSFGRGGYNEQF
TRBV11-2	TRBJ2-7	ASSFGHTYEQY
TRBV18	TRBJ1-1	ASSATTGTNEAF
TRBV7-2	TRBJ1-2	ASSLEDRAKGYT
TRBV6-1	TRBJ2-6	ASSVPGGANVLT
TRBV28	TRBJ1-1	ASTTGGSMNTEAF
TRBV19	TRBJ1-3	ATKDTYSGNTIY
TRBV5-1	TRBJ2-5	ASSSGEQETQY
TRBV5-8	TRBJ1-2	ASSPSGVGGYT
TRBV13	TRBJ1-2	ASSPGTAFNYGYT
TRBV5-1	TRBJ2-3	ASSLRTETDTQY
TRBV19	TRBJ2-1	ASSTSGGYNEQF
TRBV28	TRBJ2-1	ASSLRVEEQF
TRBV9	TRBJ1-1	ASSVERGEAF
TRBV19	TRBJ2-1	ASRPPGLADTNEQF
TRBV9	TRBJ1-2	ASSVGGTGDYGYT
TRBV11-2	TRBJ2-7	ASSSLGTSGTYEQY
TRBV6-5	TRBJ2-1	ASSKTGLTYNEQF
TRBV4-1	TRBJ1-5	ASSQVFPGLQPQH
TRBV7-9	TRBJ2-2	ASSFTTGNTGELF
TRBV19	TRBJ1-4	ASSTGGLANEKLF
TRBV28	TRBJ1-3	ASSLFGAVSGNTIY
TRBV9	TRBJ1-3	ASSVDGVSGNTIY
TRBV18	TRBJ1-4	ASSRRQATNEKLF
TRBV18	TRBJ2-7	ASSPLETGHSYEQY
TRBV6-5	TRBJ2-3	ASSSPSTDTQY
TRBV4-2	TRBJ2-3	ASSQVPGSGEKDTQY
TRBV6-1	TRBJ2-1	ASRARDTLPEQF
TRBV7-3	TRBJ2-1	ASLLVRIALYNEQF